This is a list of T cell receptor beta chains from one sample in a study of Ad26.COV2.S vaccination and SARS-CoV-2 variants. TCRdb's copy holds only in-frame clones and misses some; the assay was immunoSEQ multiplex PCR. The sample comprises about 400,000 clones, approximately 90% of which are singletons, and around 1.7% rests with the top ten. The starting material was peripheral blood, obtained in a trial of Ad26.COV2.S vaccine versus placebo. The receptors derive from a person aged 18 to 65 who received the Ad26.COV2.S COVID-19 vaccine or a placebo. Both conserved end residues are part of each CDR3. Fields, in order: D gene, J gene, clone size, V gene, CDR3 protein, CDR3 DNA. D genes are given only for firm matches. Clone size, where shown, is once, few, many, or a class for clones that have expanded.

d_call: TRBD2
j_call: TRBJ2-6
clone_size: .
v_call: TRBV11-3
cdr3_aa: CASSSGGSGANVLTF
cdr3_nt: TGTGCCAGCAGCTCGGGGGGCTCTGGGGCCAACGTCCTGACTTTC

d_call: .
j_call: TRBJ1-3
clone_size: .
v_call: TRBV5-1
cdr3_aa: CASSLEGQLNSGNTIYF
cdr3_nt: TGCGCCAGCAGCTTGGAGGGACAACTCAACTCTGGAAACACCATATATTTT

d_call: .
j_call: TRBJ1-1
clone_size: .
v_call: TRBV6-2/TRBV6-3
cdr3_aa: CASSYLGRKNTEAFF
cdr3_nt: TGTGCCAGCAGTTATCTTGGCAGGAAGAACACTGAAGCTTTCTTT

d_call: .
j_call: TRBJ1-2
clone_size: .
v_call: TRBV4-3
cdr3_aa: CASSQDTGRVGGYTF
cdr3_nt: TGCGCCAGCAGCCAAGATACGGGGCGCGTGGGTGGCTACACCTTC

d_call: TRBD1
j_call: TRBJ1-2
clone_size: few
v_call: TRBV3-1/TRBV3-2
cdr3_aa: CASSRRQGTNYGYTF
cdr3_nt: TGTGCCAGCAGCAGAAGACAGGGGACTAACTATGGCTACACCTTC

d_call: TRBD1
j_call: TRBJ2-7
clone_size: .
v_call: TRBV6-6
cdr3_aa: CASSYWGQEYEQYF
cdr3_nt: TGTGCCAGCAGTTACTGGGGACAGGAGTACGAGCAGTACTTC

d_call: .
j_call: TRBJ1-2
clone_size: .
v_call: TRBV4-3
cdr3_aa: CASSQDSGGAYGYTF
cdr3_nt: TGCGCCAGCAGCCAAGATTCCGGAGGGGCCTATGGCTACACCTTC

d_call: TRBD1
j_call: TRBJ2-3
clone_size: .
v_call: TRBV6-5
cdr3_aa: CASRAAGGDTQYF
cdr3_nt: TGTGCCAGCAGAGCCGCAGGGGGAGATACGCAGTATTTT

d_call: TRBD1
j_call: TRBJ2-7
clone_size: .
v_call: TRBV14
cdr3_aa: CASSQEMLRDRAGEQYF
cdr3_nt: TGTGCCAGCAGCCAAGAGATGCTCAGGGACAGGGCTGGGGAGCAGTACTTC

d_call: .
j_call: TRBJ1-1
clone_size: .
v_call: TRBV2
cdr3_aa: CASSVPGHINTEAFF
cdr3_nt: TGTGCCAGCAGCGTGCCGGGACATATAAACACTGAAGCTTTCTTT

d_call: TRBD1
j_call: TRBJ1-2
clone_size: once
v_call: TRBV18
cdr3_aa: CASSPLTGTGIGDGYTF
cdr3_nt: TGTGCCAGCTCACCACTAACAGGGACAGGGATCGGGGACGGCTACACCTTC

d_call: TRBD1
j_call: TRBJ1-2
clone_size: .
v_call: TRBV7-2
cdr3_aa: CASSSRWGDRSLEF
cdr3_nt: TGTGCCAGCAGCTCTAGATGGGGGGACAGGTCCCTAGAATTC

d_call: TRBD1
j_call: TRBJ2-1
clone_size: .
v_call: TRBV19
cdr3_aa: CASSTPWTGKGNEQFF
cdr3_nt: TGTGCCAGTAGTACCCCTTGGACAGGGAAAGGCAATGAGCAGTTCTTC

d_call: .
j_call: TRBJ2-5
clone_size: .
v_call: TRBV3-1/TRBV3-2
cdr3_aa: CASSQDPGRAETQYF
cdr3_nt: TGTGCCAGCAGCCAAGATCCAGGGCGCGCAGAGACCCAGTACTTC

d_call: .
j_call: TRBJ1-2
clone_size: .
v_call: TRBV7-2
cdr3_aa: CASSLSRQGDGYTF
cdr3_nt: TGTGCCAGCAGCTTATCTCGGCAGGGCGATGGCTACACCTTC

d_call: .
j_call: TRBJ2-7
clone_size: .
v_call: TRBV9
cdr3_aa: CASSVSGERFYEQYF
cdr3_nt: TGTGCCAGCAGCGTATCAGGTGAAAGGTTCTACGAGCAGTACTTC

d_call: .
j_call: TRBJ1-5
clone_size: .
v_call: TRBV27
cdr3_aa: CASSTSSNQPQHF
cdr3_nt: TGTGCCAGCAGCACCTCGAGCAATCAGCCCCAGCATTTT

d_call: .
j_call: TRBJ1-5
clone_size: .
v_call: TRBV5-8
cdr3_aa: CASKSNQPQHF
cdr3_nt: TGTGCCAGCAAGAGCAATCAGCCCCAGCATTTT

d_call: TRBD1
j_call: TRBJ2-3
clone_size: once
v_call: TRBV24-1
cdr3_aa: CATSPTGGQHTDTQYF
cdr3_nt: TGTGCCACCAGTCCCACTGGGGGACAGCACACAGATACGCAGTATTTT